One and the same sample provided the 15 T cell receptor beta chains below, sequenced in a study of T cell repertoires in cytomegalovirus infection. One entry per CDR3 protein, called by TCRdb with MiXCR from the reads. The top ten clones hold 60% to 80% of a sample with 55,000 to 70,000 distinct CDR3 sequences, 33% of them seen once. These TCRs are of unknown antigen specificity. The specimen sequenced was PBMCs, sequenced either directly or after in vitro stimulation (not recorded which). The receptors originated from a human donor in good health (CMV status not recorded). Some clones in this sample may be carry-over from other donors' samples.

This clonotype was seen more than once but under ten times. The V gene is TRBV5-6, the J gene TRBJ2-2; TRBD2 is a possible D gene (5 bases). The germline V gene encodes CDR1 SGHDT and CDR2 YYEEEE. This CDR3 is built from 13 residues. V lost 2 bases, J lost 6 bases, and 8 bases lay in between. The CDR3: CASSLLEPGELFF. CDR3 DNA: TGTGCCAGCAGCTTACTAGAACCCGGGGAGCTGTTTTTT.

This clonotype has only a few counts. This chain joins TRBV6-2 or TRBV6-3 and TRBJ1-2; no reliable D call. The CDR3 spans 14 residues. Germline V gene sequence: CDR1 MNHEY, CDR2 SVGEGT. V lost 5 bases and J 4 bases, leaving 14 bases between the germline ends. For the CDR3, the DNA is TGTGCCAGCAGTGACCGGACTGGCCCCTATGGCTACACCTTC. Translation: CASSDRTGPYGYTF.

The CDR3 protein is CASSLGPGTGNTEAFF. The DNA of the CDR3 is TGTGCCAGCAGCTTGGGGCCCGGGACAGGGAACACTGAAGCTTTCTTT. This chain links TRBV7-2 with TRBJ1-1, with TRBD1 matching over 8 bases. The J segment lost 1 base and the V segment lost 3 bases, leaving 7 bases of the junction unmatched. Looked up from germline, CDR1 is SGHTA and CDR2 is FQGNSA. The CDR3 sequence is 16 residues long.

This chain joins TRBV7-6 and TRBJ1-4; TRBD1 might be the D (6 bases). V lost 3 bases, J lost 4 bases, and 12 bases lay in between. Germline CDR1 SGHVS, CDR2 FNYEAQ. CDR3 length: 15 residues. DNA for the CDR3: TGTGCCAGCAGCTTGGGTCAGGACAGTAATGAAAAACTGTTTTTT. It translates to CASSLGQDSNEKLFF.

The chain uses TRBV7-6 and TRBJ1-1, with TRBD1 as a possible D gene (5 bases). V lost 1 base and J lost 1, with 7 bases in between. The CDR3 extends over 14 amino acids. CDR1 SGHVS and CDR2 FNYEAQ come from the germline V gene. The CDR3 coding sequence is TGTGCCAGCAGCTTAGGAGGGACGAACACTGAAGCTTTCTTT. This sequence encodes CASSLGGTNTEAFF.

This clonotype was observed a few times. The chain combines TRBV7-9 with TRBJ1-6; D perhaps matches TRBD1 (6 bases). This CDR3 region has 15 residues. Germline assignment: CDR1 SEHNR and CDR2 FQNEAQ (reference sequence). V lost 5 bases and J lost 7, with 15 bases in between. Here the CDR3 DNA reads TGTGCCAGCAGCCCCATTGAAGGGGGAAATTCACCCCTCCACTTT. It encodes CASSPIEGGNSPLHF.

V and J are TRBV20-1 and TRBJ1-4; no firm D call. V lost 6 bases and J 5 bases, leaving 19 bases between the germline ends. Germline V gene lookup returns CDR1 DFQATT and CDR2 SNEGSKA (reference sequence). This CDR3 has 15 amino acids. This chain's CDR3 is CSAANPGSGNEKLFF. CDR3 sequence (DNA): TGCAGTGCGGCAAATCCGGGATCCGGGAATGAAAAACTGTTTTTT.

The J gene is TRBJ1-1, the V gene TRBV7-2; D is undetermined. Per germline, CDR1 SGHTA and CDR2 FQGNSA. V was pared by 3 bases and J by 7 bases, with 15 bases between. CDR3 length: 14 amino acids. The CDR3 coding sequence is TGTGCCAGCAGCTTGCCCCGGACGCCGTATGAAGCTTTCTTT. Amino acids: CASSLPRTPYEAFF.

This chain joins TRBV12-3 or TRBV12-4 and TRBJ2-5; 15 bases match TRBD2. The CDR3 extends over 16 amino acids. V dropped 7 bases and J dropped 4; count of bases not matched to a gene: 7. CDR3 sequence (DNA): TGTGCCAGCACTAGGACTAGCGGGGGGGCTTTAGAGACCCAGTACTTC. It yields the protein CASTRTSGGALETQYF.

V is TRBV6-1 and J is TRBJ1-1; TRBD1 aligns across 9 bases. This CDR3 comprises 12 residues. Germline values: CDR1 MNHNS, CDR2 SASEGT. Trimming took 6 bases from V and 6 from J; bases not matched to a gene: 2. The CDR3 protein is CASSRTGAEAFF. For the CDR3, the DNA is TGTGCCAGCAGCAGGACAGGGGCTGAAGCTTTCTTT.

This clonotype occurred a few times. J is TRBJ1-6 and V is TRBV2; D is perhaps TRBD1 (5 bases). V was pared by 3 bases and J by 6 bases, with 9 bases between. Germline V gene lookup returns CDR1 SNHLY and CDR2 FYNNEI. This CDR3 comprises 14 residues. In DNA form, the CDR3 reads TGTGCCAGCAGTGACAGGGCACGTAATTCACCCCTCCACTTT. It specifies CASSDRARNSPLHF.

This clonotype was counted a few times. The V gene is TRBV7-9, the J gene TRBJ2-7; 7 bases align to TRBD1. The CDR3 extends over 14 amino acids. CDR1 is SEHNR and CDR2 is FQNEAQ in the germline V gene (reference sequence). V was clipped by 3 bases and J by 4 bases; unmatched bases: 6. The CDR3 DNA is TGTGCCAGCAGCTTCGGGGACAGCGGATACGAGCAGTACTTC. Amino acid sequence: CASSFGDSGYEQYF.

The sample holds a few counts of this clonotype. As DNA, the CDR3 is TGTGCCAGCAGCACAATGACAGGGCTAGCTTTCTTT. Residues: CASSTMTGLAFF. This sequence joins TRBV7-9 and TRBJ1-1; 7 nucleotides agree with TRBD1. The CDR3 is made up of 12 amino acids. V lost 5 bases to trimming and J lost 10 bases; unmatched junction nucleotides: 7. CDR1 SEHNR and CDR2 FQNEAQ come from the germline V gene (reference sequence).

The chain carries TRBV6-5 and TRBJ1-3; D remains unclear. The CDR3 spans 13 residues. Trimming left V 4 bases short and J 4 bases short, with 8 bases between. Germline V gene lookup returns CDR1 MNHEY and CDR2 SVGAGI. Here the CDR3 DNA reads TGTGCCAGCAGTTGGGGTGACGGAAACACCATATATTTT. The encoded protein is CASSWGDGNTIYF.

The V gene is TRBV19, the J gene TRBJ1-6, with D unresolved. Germline CDR1 reads LNHDA; CDR2 reads SQIVND (reference sequence). The CDR3 sequence is 14 residues long. This CDR3 reads CSTSGEADNSPLHF. The CDR3 DNA reads as TGTTCCACGTCTGGGGAGGCCGATAATTCACCCCTCCACTTT.